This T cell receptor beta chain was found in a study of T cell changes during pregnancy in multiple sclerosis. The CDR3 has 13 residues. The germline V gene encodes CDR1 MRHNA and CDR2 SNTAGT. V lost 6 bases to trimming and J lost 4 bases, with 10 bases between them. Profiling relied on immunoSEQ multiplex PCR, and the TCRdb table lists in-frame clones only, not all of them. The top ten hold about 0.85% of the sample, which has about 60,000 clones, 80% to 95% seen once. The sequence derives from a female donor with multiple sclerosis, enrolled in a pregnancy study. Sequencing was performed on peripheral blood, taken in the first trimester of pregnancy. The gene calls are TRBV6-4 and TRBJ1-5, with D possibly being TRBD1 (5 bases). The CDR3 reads CASSGGENQPQHF. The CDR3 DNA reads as TGTGCCAGCAGCGGGGGGGAAAATCAGCCCCAGCATTTT.